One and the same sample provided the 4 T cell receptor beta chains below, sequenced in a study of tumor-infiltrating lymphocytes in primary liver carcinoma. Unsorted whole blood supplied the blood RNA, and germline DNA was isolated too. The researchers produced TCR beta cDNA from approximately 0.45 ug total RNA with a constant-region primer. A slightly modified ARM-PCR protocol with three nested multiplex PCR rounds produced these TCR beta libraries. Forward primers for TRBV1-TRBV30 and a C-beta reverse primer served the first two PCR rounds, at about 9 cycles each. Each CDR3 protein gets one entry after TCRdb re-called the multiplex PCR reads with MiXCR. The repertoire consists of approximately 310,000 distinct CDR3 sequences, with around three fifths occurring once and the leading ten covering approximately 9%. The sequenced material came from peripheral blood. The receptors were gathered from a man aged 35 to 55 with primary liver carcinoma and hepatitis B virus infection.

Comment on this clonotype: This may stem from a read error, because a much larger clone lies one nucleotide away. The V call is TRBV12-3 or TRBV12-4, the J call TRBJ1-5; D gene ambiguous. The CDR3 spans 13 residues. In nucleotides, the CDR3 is TGTGACAGCAGCCTTCAACCGGATCAGCCCCAGCATTTT. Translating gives CDSSLQPDQPQHF.

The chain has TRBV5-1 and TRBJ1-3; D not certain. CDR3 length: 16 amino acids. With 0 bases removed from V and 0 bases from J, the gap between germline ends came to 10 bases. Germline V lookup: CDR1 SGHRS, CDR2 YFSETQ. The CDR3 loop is CASSLDGLGSGNTIYF. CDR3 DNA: TGCGCCAGCAGCTTGGACGGCCTGGGCTCTGGAAACACCATATATTTT.

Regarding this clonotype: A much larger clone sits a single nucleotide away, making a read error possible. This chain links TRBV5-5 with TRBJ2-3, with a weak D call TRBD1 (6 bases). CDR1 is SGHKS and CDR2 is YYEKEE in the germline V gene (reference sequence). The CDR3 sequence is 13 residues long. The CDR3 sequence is CANSLGHGDTQYF. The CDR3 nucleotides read TGTGCCAACAGCTTGGGACACGGGGATACGCAGTATTTT.

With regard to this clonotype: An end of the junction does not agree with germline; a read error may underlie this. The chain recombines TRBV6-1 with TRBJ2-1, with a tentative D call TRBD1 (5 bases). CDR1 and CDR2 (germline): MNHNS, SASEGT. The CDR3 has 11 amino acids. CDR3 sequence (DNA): TGTACCAGCTTGGGGCACAGTGAGCAGTTCTTC. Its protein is CTSLGHSEQFF.